This T cell receptor (beta chain) comes out of a study of shared clonotypes between healthy human individuals. Study-level points and caveats: Tissues were not sampled, only blood, and their repertoires likely differ.

Genomic DNA per cell subset filled all wells of several immunoSEQ plates. Per the original data handling: There were no quality scores in the junction-only immunoSEQ sequences, so filtering differed. Profiled with immunoSEQ multiplex PCR; TCRdb holds only in-frame clones, not every one. V and J calls and clone size are copied from that table; D and trimming were computed from the DNA. Of roughly 500,000 clones detected, over 60% appear once; the ten largest clones hold 10% to 15%. V gave up 0 bases and J gave up 4 bases; unmatched junction bases: 5. This CDR3 is 15 amino acids long. Germline V lookup: CDR1 SGHNT, CDR2 YYREEE (reference sequence). Of note for this clone: The target antigen is unknown. Different DNA sequences within this sample yield the same CDR3.

When samples were unsorted, roughly 100 million PBMCs were used for genomic DNA. V is TRBV5-4 and J is TRBJ2-7; the match to TRBD2 covers 9 bases. The sequenced material came from PBMCs. The sequence derives from a woman aged 40 to 50 in good health. Some clones in this sample may be carry-over from other donors' samples. The DNA for the CDR3 is TGTGCCAGCAGCTTGGCGGCTAGCGGGACATACGAGCAGTACTTC. Its protein product is CASSLAASGTYEQYF.